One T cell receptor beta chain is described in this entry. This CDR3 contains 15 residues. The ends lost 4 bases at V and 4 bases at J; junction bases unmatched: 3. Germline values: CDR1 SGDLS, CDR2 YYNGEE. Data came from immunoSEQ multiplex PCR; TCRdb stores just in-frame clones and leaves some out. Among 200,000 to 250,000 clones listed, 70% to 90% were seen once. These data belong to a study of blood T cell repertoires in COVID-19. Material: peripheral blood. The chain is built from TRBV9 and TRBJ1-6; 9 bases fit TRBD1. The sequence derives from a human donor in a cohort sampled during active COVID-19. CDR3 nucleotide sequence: TGTGCCAGCAGCATCGGGACAGGGTATAATTCACCCCTCCACTTT. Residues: CASSIGTGYNSPLHF.